This T cell receptor (beta chain) was captured by sequencing in a study of T cell changes during pregnancy in multiple sclerosis. The repertoire was sequenced with immunoSEQ multiplex PCR; TCRdb's copy has only in-frame clones and lacks some. Seen here are approximately 42,000 clones, roughly 80% observed once, and the top ten hold 0.64%. Germline loops: CDR1 LGHNT, CDR2 FRNRAP. Trimming cost V 7 bases and J 6 bases; bases outside gene matches: 8. The CDR3 is 15 amino acids. The sequencing here drew on CD4+ T cells from peripheral blood mononuclear cells, taken before pregnancy. This TCR was sampled from a female donor with multiple sclerosis, enrolled in a pregnancy study. V is TRBV12-5 and J is TRBJ2-2, with 10 positions matching TRBD2. The CDR3 DNA reads TGTGCTAGTGCCGGACTAGCGGCTGGCGCCGGGGAGCTGTTTTTT. It specifies CASAGLAAGAGELFF.